Listed below are T cell receptor beta chains from one sample, sequenced in a study of shared clonotypes between healthy human individuals. Repertoires were generated with immunoSEQ multiplex PCR, while TCRdb's copy carries only in-frame clones and drops some. The repertoire holds about 490,000 clones, with 81% as singletons. Input material: PBMCs. These TCRs come from a woman in her thirties or forties in good health. Some clones in this sample may be carry-over from other donors' samples. Each CDR3 is given without its conserved first and last residue. Each record gives: V gene, CDR3 length, J gene, CDR3 protein.

V gene: TRBV27; CDR3 length: 13; J gene: TRBJ1-2; CDR3 protein: ASSYRLSSTYGYT
V gene: TRBV9; CDR3 length: 11; J gene: TRBJ1-4; CDR3 protein: ASSPGDNEKLF
V gene: TRBV11-2; CDR3 length: 9; J gene: TRBJ2-7; CDR3 protein: ASSQLTEQY
V gene: TRBV6-5; CDR3 length: 8; J gene: TRBJ2-3; CDR3 protein: ASMQDTQY
V gene: TRBV4-3; CDR3 length: 14; J gene: TRBJ2-7; CDR3 protein: ASSQAYRGPSYEQY
V gene: TRBV29-1; CDR3 length: 13; J gene: TRBJ2-1; CDR3 protein: SVERPNPSYNEQF
V gene: TRBV27; CDR3 length: 14; J gene: TRBJ2-3; CDR3 protein: ASSFSAGHGTDTQY
V gene: TRBV5-6; CDR3 length: 11; J gene: TRBJ2-7; CDR3 protein: ASSRGTAYEQY
V gene: TRBV4-1; CDR3 length: 16; J gene: TRBJ2-3; CDR3 protein: ASSQDGRGGSSTDTQY
V gene: TRBV11-2; CDR3 length: 12; J gene: TRBJ2-7; CDR3 protein: ASSLVGTSYEQY
V gene: TRBV30; CDR3 length: 12; J gene: TRBJ2-2; CDR3 protein: AWSVFLATGELF
V gene: TRBV6-6; CDR3 length: 12; J gene: TRBJ2-7; CDR3 protein: ASTQTGRPYEQY
V gene: TRBV19; CDR3 length: 14; J gene: TRBJ2-2; CDR3 protein: ASSSFFWGGTVELF
V gene: TRBV9; CDR3 length: 13; J gene: TRBJ1-4; CDR3 protein: ASSVGQGMGEKLF
V gene: TRBV21-1; CDR3 length: 9; J gene: TRBJ1-1; CDR3 protein: ASSLRSEAF
V gene: TRBV30; CDR3 length: 13; J gene: TRBJ2-6; CDR3 protein: AWSLRTSGANVLT
V gene: TRBV28; CDR3 length: 10; J gene: TRBJ2-3; CDR3 protein: ASSSPGRVQY
V gene: TRBV7-6; CDR3 length: 12; J gene: TRBJ2-5; CDR3 protein: ASSKRTQQETQY
V gene: TRBV4-1; CDR3 length: 15; J gene: TRBJ2-3; CDR3 protein: ASSQSGTSGKSDTQY
V gene: TRBV28; CDR3 length: 10; J gene: TRBJ1-1; CDR3 protein: ASSSQGQGAF
V gene: TRBV14; CDR3 length: 15; J gene: TRBJ1-2; CDR3 protein: ASSHRGESRGAGGYT
V gene: TRBV2; CDR3 length: 13; J gene: TRBJ2-7; CDR3 protein: ASSEGLAGGHEQY
V gene: TRBV7-9; CDR3 length: 13; J gene: TRBJ2-7; CDR3 protein: ASSSHGSSGGEQY
V gene: TRBV6-1; CDR3 length: 13; J gene: TRBJ1-1; CDR3 protein: ASITHRGANTEAF
V gene: TRBV7-2; CDR3 length: 15; J gene: TRBJ2-7; CDR3 protein: ASSLEGTSGSLYEQY
V gene: TRBV7-8; CDR3 length: 16; J gene: TRBJ2-6; CDR3 protein: ASSLAAGPASGANVLT
V gene: TRBV6-4; CDR3 length: 14; J gene: TRBJ2-1; CDR3 protein: ASSDGRTGDHNEQF
V gene: TRBV9; CDR3 length: 13; J gene: TRBJ2-1; CDR3 protein: ASSAGTSRYNEQF
V gene: TRBV5-6; CDR3 length: 13; J gene: TRBJ2-1; CDR3 protein: ASSPRTSGNNEQF
V gene: TRBV1; CDR3 length: 16; J gene: TRBJ1-4; CDR3 protein: TSSQGTARSFSNEKLF
V gene: TRBV28; CDR3 length: 13; J gene: TRBJ2-7; CDR3 protein: ASRSGTGAPYEQY
V gene: TRBV7-3; CDR3 length: 12; J gene: TRBJ2-1; CDR3 protein: ASSLNPDLNEQF
V gene: TRBV5-1; CDR3 length: 12; J gene: TRBJ2-3; CDR3 protein: ASSPGLNTDTQY
V gene: TRBV2; CDR3 length: 12; J gene: TRBJ2-7; CDR3 protein: ASKPGLQTYEQY
V gene: TRBV30; CDR3 length: 10; J gene: TRBJ2-3; CDR3 protein: AWSLDTDTQY
V gene: TRBV6-5; CDR3 length: 12; J gene: TRBJ2-3; CDR3 protein: ASSQRDRTDTQY